This TCR beta chain emerged from a study of post-analysis software for immune sequencing data. Presence of unique molecular identifiers characterized the TCR beta cDNA libraries. MiXCR was run by TCRdb on the PCR reads, yielding one entry per CDR3 protein. Of some 690,000 distinct CDR3 sequences in the sample, 25% to 30% are singletons; the top ten hold around 0.56%. The CDR3 covers 14 residues. Trimming shortened V by 6 bases and J by 0 bases, and 11 bases separated the two germline ends. Germline values: CDR1 ENHRY, CDR2 SYGVKD. On this clonotype itself: Its antigen is not identified.

Study outcomes and limitations: Samples made in the same batch grouped tightly together by F measure. There were a few TRBV segments more frequent in patients than controls, and TRBV5-6, TRBV5-1 and TRBV20-1 were among them.

This sequence was found in a girl aged 5-17 years with multiple sclerosis. The sample taken for sequencing was blood. This chain connects TRBV10-3 to TRBJ1-1; no clear D. The CDR3 DNA is TGTGCCATCAGGGCCGTTCCGATGAACACTGAAGCTTTCTTT. This sequence encodes CAIRAVPMNTEAFF.